The next 13 T cell receptor beta chains were all read from a single sample in a study of shared clonotypes between healthy human individuals. Produced via immunoSEQ multiplex PCR; TCRdb's table is partial and in-frame only. This table holds fewer than 1.4 million clones, approximately 78% found once. Material for sequencing was memory CD4+ T cells from PBMCs. The subset: CD45RA-negative fraction. These receptors were taken from a man aged 18-30 years in good health. Some clones in this sample may be carry-over from other donors' samples.

This chain joins TRBV19 and TRBJ2-1; 10 nucleotides align to TRBD2. V lost 6 bases, J lost 4 bases, and 6 bases stayed unmatched. The CDR3 runs 15 residues. The germline CDR1 and CDR2 sequences are LNHDA and SQIVND (reference sequence). The CDR3 region has the DNA TGTGCCAGTAGGGGAGTAGCGGGAGGTTACAATGAGCAGTTCTTC. Translating it yields CASRGVAGGYNEQFF.

The chain joins TRBV30 to TRBJ2-2, with 7 positions matching TRBD1. The CDR3 consists of 14 residues. V was pared by 4 bases and J by 2 bases, with 4 bases of the junction left unmatched. Germline V gene sequence: CDR1 GTSNPN, CDR2 SVGIG (reference sequence). The CDR3 region is CAWNRDSNTGELFF. The CDR3, as DNA: TGTGCCTGGAACCGGGACAGCAACACCGGGGAGCTGTTTTTT.

There are a few counts of this clone. The chain carries TRBV10-1 and TRBJ2-7; D ambiguous. CDR1 is WNHNN, CDR2 SYGVQD, per germline (reference sequence). This CDR3 is built from 15 residues. The ends were cut back, 4 bases at V and 5 bases at J, with 18 bases in the middle. Here the CDR3 DNA reads TGCGCCAGCAGTGTCCGCCTCCTGGTTATGAACGAGCAGTACTTC. It codes for CASSVRLLVMNEQYF.

Ten or more counts support this clone. V and J are TRBV6-1 and TRBJ2-7, with D perhaps TRBD1 (6 bases). V shed 1 base and J shed 2 bases, with 18 bases lying between them. The CDR3 contains 17 residues. Germline V gene data show CDR1 as MNHNS and CDR2 as SASEGT. CDR3 DNA sequence: TGTGCCAGCAGTGAAGTGTCGAGCGACAGGACCACCTACGAGCAGTACTTC. Translated: CASSEVSSDRTTYEQYF.

J is TRBJ2-1 and V is TRBV6-6, with 7 bases aligning to TRBD2. Germline V gene sequence: CDR1 MNHNY, CDR2 SVGAGI (reference sequence). Losses at the gene ends were 7 bases for V and 10 bases for J; bases not matched to a gene: 13. This CDR3 has 14 amino acids. The CDR3 DNA is TGTGCCAGCACATGGGGGAGGGCCCGGGGAGAGCAGTTCTTC. Its protein product is CASTWGRARGEQFF.

Only a few counts were recorded for this clone. The chain recombines TRBV16 with TRBJ1-1; D perhaps matches TRBD1 (6 bases). Trimming pared 5 bases from V and 5 bases from J, leaving 15 bases between. Germline assignment: CDR1 KGHSY and CDR2 FQNENV. The CDR3 covers 14 residues. The CDR3 loop is CASSVNRVWTEAFF. The CDR3 region has the DNA TGTGCCAGCAGCGTAAACAGGGTTTGGACTGAAGCTTTCTTT.

V usage is TRBV28 and J usage is TRBJ2-5, with 7 positions matching TRBD1. V was clipped by 6 bases and J by 7 bases; unmatched bases: 14. Germline-derived CDR1 and CDR2 are MDHEN and SYDVKM. The CDR3 runs 15 residues. The CDR3 nucleotides read TGTGCCAGCAGACTACCGGGACAGCCTAGGGGGACCCAGTACTTC. It codes for CASRLPGQPRGTQYF.

The V gene is TRBV18, the J gene TRBJ2-2; TRBD1 matches at 10 bases. Germline CDR1 and CDR2: KGHSH and LQKENI. CDR3 length equals 16 residues. The ends lost 7 bases at V and 0 bases at J; junction bases unmatched: 5. The CDR3 bases are TGTGCCAGCTTGGGGACAGGGGTCTCGAACACCGGGGAGCTGTTTTTT. Its translation is CASLGTGVSNTGELFF.

In its sample, this clone was seen once. The rearrangement joins TRBV12-5 to TRBJ2-3, with 7 bases that match TRBD2. CDR3 length: 12 residues. CDR1 LGHNT and CDR2 FRNRAP come from the germline V gene. After removal of 7 bases from V and 6 bases from J, the junction contained 4 bases not matched to a gene. This CDR3 is CASAGAGDTQYF. CDR3 DNA: TGTGCTAGTGCCGGAGCGGGGGATACGCAGTATTTT.

This chain uses TRBV7-8 with TRBJ1-5, with D unresolved. Germline V gene sequence: CDR1 SGHVS, CDR2 FQNEAQ. This CDR3 is built from 15 residues. Trimming stripped 2 bases from V and 5 bases from J, with 13 bases between. The CDR3: CASSLLSLGYQPQHF. For the CDR3, the DNA is TGTGCCAGCAGCTTATTGTCCCTAGGGTATCAGCCCCAGCATTTT.

In regard to this clone: This CDR3 is also generated by other DNA sequences in the sample. This chain connects TRBV7-3 to TRBJ1-1; D is unresolved. The CDR3 length is 13 residues. V was cut by 3 bases and J by 2 bases, with 7 bases left in between. The germline V gene encodes CDR1 SGHTA and CDR2 FQGTGA. The CDR3 reads CASSLGSNTEAFF. The DNA for the CDR3 is TGTGCCAGCAGCTTGGGCAGCAACACTGAAGCTTTCTTT.

In nucleotides, the CDR3 is TGTGCCACCAGCAGCAGGGACAGGCGAGAGACCCAGTACTTC. Protein product: CATSSRDRRETQYF. This chain connects TRBV15 to TRBJ2-5, with 8 bases identical to TRBD1. Looked up from germline, CDR1 is LNHNV and CDR2 is YYDKDF (reference sequence). With 3 bases clipped from V and 4 bases from J, the junction kept 4 bases outside the gene matches. The CDR3 has 14 residues.

With regard to this clone: This sequence is one base from a far larger clone and is likely a read error. This chain connects TRBV30 to TRBJ1-5, with 10 bases lining up with TRBD1. Germline assignment: CDR1 GTSNPN and CDR2 SVGIG (reference sequence). J gave up 2 bases and V 2 bases, and 6 bases lay outside the gene matches. The CDR3 totals 16 residues. CDR3 residues: CAWSLRTGGRNQPQHF. CDR3 DNA: TGTGCCTGGAGTCTCAGGACAGGGGGACGCAATCAGCCCCAGCATTTT. Looking up the rest from reference TRBV30 and TRBJ1-5 gives the full variable domain: SQTIHQWPATLVQPVGSPLSLECTVEGTSNPNLYWYRQAAGRGLQLLFYSVGIGQISSEVPQNLSASRPQDRQFILSSKKLLLSDSGFYLCAWSLRTGGRNQPQHFGDGTRLSIL.